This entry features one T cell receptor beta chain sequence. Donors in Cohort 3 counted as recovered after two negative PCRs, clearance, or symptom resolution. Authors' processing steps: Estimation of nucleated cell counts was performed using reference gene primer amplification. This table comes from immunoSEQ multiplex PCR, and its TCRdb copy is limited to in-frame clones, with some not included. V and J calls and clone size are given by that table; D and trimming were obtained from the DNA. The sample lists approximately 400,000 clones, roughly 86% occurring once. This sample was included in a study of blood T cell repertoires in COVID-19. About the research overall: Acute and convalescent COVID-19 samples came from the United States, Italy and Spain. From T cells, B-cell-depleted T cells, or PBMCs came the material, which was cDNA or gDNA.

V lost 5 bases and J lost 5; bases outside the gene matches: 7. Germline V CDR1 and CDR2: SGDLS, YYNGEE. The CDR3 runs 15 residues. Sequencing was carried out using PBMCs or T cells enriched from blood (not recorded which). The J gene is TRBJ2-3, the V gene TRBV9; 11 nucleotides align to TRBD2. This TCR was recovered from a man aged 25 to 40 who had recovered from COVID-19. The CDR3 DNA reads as TGTGCCAGCAGTGGTAGCGGGGGGGTTTTAGATACGCAGTATTTT. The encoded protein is CASSGSGGVLDTQYF.